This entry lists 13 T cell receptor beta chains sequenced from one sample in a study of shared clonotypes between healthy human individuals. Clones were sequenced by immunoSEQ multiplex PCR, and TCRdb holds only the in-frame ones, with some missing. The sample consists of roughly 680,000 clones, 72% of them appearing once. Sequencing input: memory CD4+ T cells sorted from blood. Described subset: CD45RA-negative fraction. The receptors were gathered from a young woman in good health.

The CDR3 coding sequence is TGTGCCAGCAGTCCAAATACAGGGGCTGTGACCCAGCCCCAGCATTTT. It yields the protein CASSPNTGAVTQPQHF. The chain links TRBV28 to TRBJ1-5; TRBD1 aligns across 7 bases. Germline trimming cut 5 bases from V and 7 bases from J; bases unmatched to any gene: 14. In germline, CDR1 is MDHEN, CDR2 SYDVKM. The CDR3 has 16 residues.

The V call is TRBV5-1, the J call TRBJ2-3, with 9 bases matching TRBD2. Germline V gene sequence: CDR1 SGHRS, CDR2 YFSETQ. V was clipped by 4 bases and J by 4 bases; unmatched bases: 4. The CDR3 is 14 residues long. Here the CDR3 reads CASSGGREADTQYF. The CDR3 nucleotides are TGCGCCAGCAGCGGCGGGAGGGAAGCAGATACGCAGTATTTT.

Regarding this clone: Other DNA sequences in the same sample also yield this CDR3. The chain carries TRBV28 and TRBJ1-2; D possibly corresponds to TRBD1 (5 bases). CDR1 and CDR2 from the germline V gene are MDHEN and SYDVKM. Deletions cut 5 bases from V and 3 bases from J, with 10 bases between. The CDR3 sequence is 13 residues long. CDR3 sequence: CASSPQGDYGYTF. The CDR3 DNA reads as TGTGCCAGCAGTCCTCAGGGCGACTATGGCTACACCTTC.

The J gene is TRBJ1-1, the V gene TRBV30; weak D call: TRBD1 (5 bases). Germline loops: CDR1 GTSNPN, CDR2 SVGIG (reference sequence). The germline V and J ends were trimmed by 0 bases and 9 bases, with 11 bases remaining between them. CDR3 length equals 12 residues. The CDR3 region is CAWSVPRGQAFF. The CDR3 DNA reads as TGTGCCTGGAGTGTACCGAGGGGCCAAGCTTTCTTT. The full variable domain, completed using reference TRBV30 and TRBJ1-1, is SQTIHQWPATLVQPVGSPLSLECTVEGTSNPNLYWYRQAAGRGLQLLFYSVGIGQISSEVPQNLSASRPQDRQFILSSKKLLLSDSGFYLCAWSVPRGQAFFGQGTRLTVV.

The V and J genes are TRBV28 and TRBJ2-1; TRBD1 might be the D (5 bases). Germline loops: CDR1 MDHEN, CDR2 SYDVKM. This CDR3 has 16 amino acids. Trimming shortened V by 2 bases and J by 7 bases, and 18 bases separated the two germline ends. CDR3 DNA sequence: TGTGCCAGCAGTTTAGTACCAGGGCGGCGTCGGAATGAGCAGTTCTTC. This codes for CASSLVPGRRRNEQFF.

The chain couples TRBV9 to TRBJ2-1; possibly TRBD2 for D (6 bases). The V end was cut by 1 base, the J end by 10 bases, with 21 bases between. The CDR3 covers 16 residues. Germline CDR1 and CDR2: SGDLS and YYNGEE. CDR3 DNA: TGTGCCAGCAGCGTATTTCGGGAGCGCTACCCCGAAGAGCAGTTCTTC. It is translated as CASSVFRERYPEEQFF.

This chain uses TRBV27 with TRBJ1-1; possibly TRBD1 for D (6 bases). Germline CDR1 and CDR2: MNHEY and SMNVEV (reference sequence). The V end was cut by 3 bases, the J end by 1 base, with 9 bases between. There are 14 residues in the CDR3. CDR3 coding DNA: TGTGCCAGCAGTTTCTACAGGGAGAACACTGAAGCTTTCTTT. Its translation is CASSFYRENTEAFF.

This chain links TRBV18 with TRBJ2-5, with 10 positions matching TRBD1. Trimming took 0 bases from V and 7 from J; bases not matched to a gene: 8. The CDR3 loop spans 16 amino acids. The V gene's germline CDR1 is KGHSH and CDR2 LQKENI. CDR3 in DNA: TGTGCCAGCTCACCACCCTCAGACAGGGGGCGGGTGACCCAGTACTTC. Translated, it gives CASSPPSDRGRVTQYF.

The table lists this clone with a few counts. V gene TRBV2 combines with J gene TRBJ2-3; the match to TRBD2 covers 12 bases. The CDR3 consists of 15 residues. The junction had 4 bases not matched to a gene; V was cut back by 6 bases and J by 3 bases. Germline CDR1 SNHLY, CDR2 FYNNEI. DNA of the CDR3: TGTGCCAGCAGATTCGGGACTAGCGGGACAGATACGCAGTATTTT. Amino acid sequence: CASRFGTSGTDTQYF.

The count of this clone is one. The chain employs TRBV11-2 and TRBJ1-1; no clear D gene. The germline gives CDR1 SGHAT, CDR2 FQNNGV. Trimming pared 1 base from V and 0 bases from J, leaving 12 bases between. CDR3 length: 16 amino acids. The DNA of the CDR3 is TGTGCCAGCAGCTTAGGTACAGCGATTCTGAACACTGAAGCTTTCTTT. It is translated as CASSLGTAILNTEAFF.

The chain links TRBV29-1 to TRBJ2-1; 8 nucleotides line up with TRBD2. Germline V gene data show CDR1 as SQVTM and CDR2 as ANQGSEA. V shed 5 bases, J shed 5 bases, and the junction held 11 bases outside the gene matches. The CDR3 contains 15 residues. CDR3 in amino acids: CSVSRAGVGHNEQFF. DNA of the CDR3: TGCAGCGTTAGCCGAGCGGGAGTAGGCCACAATGAGCAGTTCTTC.

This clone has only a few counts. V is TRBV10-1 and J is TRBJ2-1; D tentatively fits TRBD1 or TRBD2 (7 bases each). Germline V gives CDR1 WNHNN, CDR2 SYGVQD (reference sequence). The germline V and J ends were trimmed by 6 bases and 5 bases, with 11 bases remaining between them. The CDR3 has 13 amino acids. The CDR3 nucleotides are TGCGCCAGCAGCAGGGGGGGAAACAATGAGCAGTTCTTC. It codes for CASSRGGNNEQFF.

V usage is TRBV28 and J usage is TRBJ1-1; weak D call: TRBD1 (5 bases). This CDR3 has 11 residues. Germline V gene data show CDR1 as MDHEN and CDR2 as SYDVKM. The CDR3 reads CATMPGLKAFF. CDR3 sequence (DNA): TGTGCAACAATGCCGGGACTCAAAGCTTTCTTT. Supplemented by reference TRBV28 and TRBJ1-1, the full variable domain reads DVKVTQSSRYLVKRTGEKVFLECVQDMDHENMFWYRQDPGLGLRLIYFSYDVKMKEKGDIPEGYSVSREKKERFSLILESASTNQTSMYLCATMPGLKAFFGQGTRLTVV.